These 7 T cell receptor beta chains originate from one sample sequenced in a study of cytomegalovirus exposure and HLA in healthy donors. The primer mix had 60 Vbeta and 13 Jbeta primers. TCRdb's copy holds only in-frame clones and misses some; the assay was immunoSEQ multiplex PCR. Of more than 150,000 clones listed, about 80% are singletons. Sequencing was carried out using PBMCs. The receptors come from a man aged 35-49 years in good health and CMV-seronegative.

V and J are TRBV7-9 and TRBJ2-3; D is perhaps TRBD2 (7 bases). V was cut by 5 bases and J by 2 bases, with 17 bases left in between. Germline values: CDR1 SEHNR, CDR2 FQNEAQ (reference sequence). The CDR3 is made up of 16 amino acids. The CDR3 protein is CASSPRGGAFTDTQYF. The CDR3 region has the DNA TGTGCCAGCAGCCCAAGGGGGGGGGCGTTCACAGATACGCAGTATTTT.

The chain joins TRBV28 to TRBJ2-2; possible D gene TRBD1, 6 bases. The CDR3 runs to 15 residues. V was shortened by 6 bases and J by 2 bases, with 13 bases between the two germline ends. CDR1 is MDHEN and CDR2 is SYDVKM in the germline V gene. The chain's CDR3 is CASRAGTPNTGELFF. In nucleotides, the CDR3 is TGTGCCAGCAGGGCCGGGACACCAAACACCGGGGAGCTGTTTTTT.

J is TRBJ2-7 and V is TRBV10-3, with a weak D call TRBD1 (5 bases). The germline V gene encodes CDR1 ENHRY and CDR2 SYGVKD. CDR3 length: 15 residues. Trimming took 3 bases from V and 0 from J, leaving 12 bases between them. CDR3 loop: CAISDQGKGSYEQYF. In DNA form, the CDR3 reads TGTGCCATCAGTGATCAGGGTAAGGGCTCCTACGAGCAGTACTTC.

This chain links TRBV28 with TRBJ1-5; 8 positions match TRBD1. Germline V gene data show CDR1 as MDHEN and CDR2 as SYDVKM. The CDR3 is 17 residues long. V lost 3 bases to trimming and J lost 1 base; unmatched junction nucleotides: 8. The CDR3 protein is CASSFSQGALSNQPQHF. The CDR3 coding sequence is TGTGCCAGCAGTTTTAGTCAGGGGGCATTAAGCAATCAGCCCCAGCATTTT. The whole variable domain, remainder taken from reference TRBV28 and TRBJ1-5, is DVKVTQSSRYLVKRTGEKVFLECVQDMDHENMFWYRQDPGLGLRLIYFSYDVKMKEKGDIPEGYSVSREKKERFSLILESASTNQTSMYLCASSFSQGALSNQPQHFGDGTRLSIL.

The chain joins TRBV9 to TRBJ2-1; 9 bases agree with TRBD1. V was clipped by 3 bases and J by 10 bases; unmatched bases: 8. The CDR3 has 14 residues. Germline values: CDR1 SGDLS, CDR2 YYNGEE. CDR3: CASSGRDRVREQFF. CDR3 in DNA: TGTGCCAGCAGCGGCCGGGACAGGGTACGGGAGCAGTTCTTC. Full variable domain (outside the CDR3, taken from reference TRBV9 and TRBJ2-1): DSGVTQTPKHLITATGQRVTLRCSPRSGDLSVYWYQQSLDQGLQFLIQYYNGEERAKGNILERFSAQQFPDLHSELNLSSLELGDSALYFCASSGRDRVREQFFGPGTRLTVL.

The CDR3 sequence is CASSSRSGANVLTF. For the CDR3, the DNA is TGTGCCAGCAGTTCCCGCTCTGGGGCCAACGTCCTGACTTTC. This chain joins TRBV27 and TRBJ2-6; D is unresolved. The CDR3 is 14 amino acids. Trimming removed 4 bases at V and 0 bases at J, with 4 bases between. The germline V gene encodes CDR1 MNHEY and CDR2 SMNVEV (reference sequence).

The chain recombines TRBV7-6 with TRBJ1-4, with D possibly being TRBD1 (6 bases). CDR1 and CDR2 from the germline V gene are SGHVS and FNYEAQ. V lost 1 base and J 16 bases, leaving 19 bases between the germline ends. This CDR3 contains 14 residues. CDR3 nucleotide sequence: TGTGCCAGCAGCTTAGGAGGTACAGGGAAAACGAAGTTTTTT. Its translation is CASSLGGTGKTKFF.